The source of this TCR beta chain is a study of T cell repertoires in cytomegalovirus infection (dated by TCRdb to between 2018 and 2021). About the investigation overall: The peptide stimulations were aimed at well-studied HLA-B-restricted epitopes as well as recently identified HLA-C-restricted CMV epitopes, whose presentation resists viral immunomodulation. Because public TCR beta signatures pointed to carriage of CMV infection together with the matching HLA type, the HLA type of each donor mattered for the analysis.

Instrument on record: Illumina HiSeq 1500. TCRdb passed the public sequencing reads through fastp at Q25 and MiXCR, retaining productive beta sequences. When rows share a CDR3 protein, they turn into one entry using the most common DNA and genes. The sample table records around 230,000 distinct CDR3 sequences; roughly 34% of these occur just once. 59% of the sample comes from the top ten. The treatment or condition label here, explained by the study, means: in vitro stimulation with specific CMV peptide epitopes to enrich CMV-specific T cells. Overall results and qualifications from the work: The ex vivo response was dominated by HLA-C-restricted CMV-specific TCR beta clonotypes, and the single most frequent clonotype in two of eight donors was supplied by these HLA-C-restricted clonotypes. In both this cohort and an independent roughly 400-donor cohort, the cumulative frequency of public TCR beta family members distinguished carriers of CMV infection plus the relevant HLA type.

This clonotype turned up a few times. Its antigen is not yet known. No per-base quality is available; no much larger clone lies one base away. Here the sequenced sample was CD8+ T cells from cultured PBMCs, taken from culture after CMV antigen stimulation. The sequence came from a human donor in good health (CMV status not recorded). Some clones in this sample may be carry-over from other donors' samples.

CDR3 reads: CASSQTSRGSYNEQFF. The DNA reads TGTGCCAGCAGCCAAACTAGCAGAGGCTCCTACAATGAGCAGTTCTTC. The V and J genes are TRBV7-3 and TRBJ2-1; a weak D assignment points to TRBD2 (6 bases agree). The germline V gene yields SGHTA for CDR1 and FQGTGA for CDR2. The CDR3 sequence holds 16 residues, the cysteine and phenylalanine included. Only CDR3 DNA is held: 48 bases, read in frame from base 1. The junction carries 14 bases between V and J, which are trimmed by 5 bases and 0 bases respectively. Joined to the reference TRBV7-3 and TRBJ2-1 proteins, this CDR3 gives the full variable domain: GAGVSQTPSNKVTEKGKYVELRCDPISGHTALYWYRQSLGQGPEFLIYFQGTGAADDSGLPNDRFFAVRPEGSVSTLKIQRTERGDSAVYLCASSQTSRGSYNEQFFGPGTRLTVL.